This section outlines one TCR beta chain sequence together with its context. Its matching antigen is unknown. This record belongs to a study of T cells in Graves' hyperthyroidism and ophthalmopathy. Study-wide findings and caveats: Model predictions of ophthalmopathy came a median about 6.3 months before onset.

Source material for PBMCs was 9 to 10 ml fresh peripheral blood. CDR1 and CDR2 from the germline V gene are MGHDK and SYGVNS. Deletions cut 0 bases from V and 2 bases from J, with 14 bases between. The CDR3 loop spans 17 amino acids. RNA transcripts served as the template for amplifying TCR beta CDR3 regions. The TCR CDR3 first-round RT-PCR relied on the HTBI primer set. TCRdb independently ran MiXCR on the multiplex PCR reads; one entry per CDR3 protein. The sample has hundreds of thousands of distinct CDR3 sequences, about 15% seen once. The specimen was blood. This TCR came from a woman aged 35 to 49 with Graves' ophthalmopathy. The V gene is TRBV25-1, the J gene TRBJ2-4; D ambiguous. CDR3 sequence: CASSEYFPTDTKNIQYF. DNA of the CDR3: TGTGCCAGCAGTGAATATTTCCCCACCGACACCAAAAACATTCAGTACTTC.